Each of the 26 T cell receptor beta chains below was sequenced from the same sample in a study of T cells in Graves' hyperthyroidism and ophthalmopathy. Amplified TCR beta CDR3 regions came from RNA transcripts. The primer set for the first-round RT-PCR of the TCR CDR3 was HTBI. TCRdb ran MiXCR on the multiplex PCR reads and lists one entry per CDR3 protein. The sample carries hundreds of thousands of distinct CDR3 sequences, roughly 37% recorded once. The material sequenced was blood. The receptors stem from a man aged 18 to 29 with Graves' hyperthyroidism.

This clonotype was observed a few times. This chain uses TRBV4-1 with TRBJ2-5, with a weak D call TRBD2 (5 bases). V dropped 5 bases and J dropped 5 bases, with 15 bases sitting between them. The length of the CDR3 is 14 residues. The germline V gene has CDR1 MGHRA and CDR2 YSYEKL. The CDR3 here is CASSDPAGPETQYF. The CDR3 coding sequence is TGCGCCAGCAGCGATCCCGCGGGTCCCGAGACCCAGTACTTC.

This clonotype has just a few counts. The CDR3 DNA sequence: TGTGCCAGCAGCCAAGATGGGGCAGGGGAGGAGACCCAGTACTTC. It codes for CASSQDGAGEETQYF. The chain has TRBV4-2 and TRBJ2-5; a weak D match, TRBD1 (6 bases). There are 15 residues in the CDR3. The germline V gene has CDR1 LGHNA and CDR2 YNFKEQ. V was clipped by 0 bases and J by 5 bases, with 13 bases between them.

V and J are TRBV20-1 and TRBJ1-1, with TRBD1 matching 9 bases. CDR1 is DFQATT and CDR2 is SNEGSKA in the germline V gene (reference sequence). Trimming took 4 bases from V and 5 from J; bases not matched to a gene: 8. The CDR3 has 14 residues. CDR3 DNA: TGCAGTGCTACACGAGACAGGGGGAGAACTGAAGCTTTCTTT. Translated: CSATRDRGRTEAFF.

The table lists this clonotype with a few counts. The chain employs TRBV3-1 and TRBJ2-2, with D uncertain. The CDR3 totals 13 residues. The V end lost 5 bases, the J end lost 7 bases, and 11 bases lay between the germline ends. Per germline, CDR1 LGHDT and CDR2 YNNKEL (reference sequence). CDR3 protein: CASSDTIGGELFF. The CDR3 coding sequence is TGTGCCAGCAGCGATACCATTGGCGGGGAGCTGTTTTTT.

This clonotype was observed many times. The chain recombines TRBV9 with TRBJ1-4; no clear D. Germline V gene data show CDR1 as SGDLS and CDR2 as YYNGEE. V was pared by 0 bases and J by 8 bases, with 17 bases between. This CDR3 spans 16 amino acids. The CDR3 spells CASSVAAVDGSEKLFF. The CDR3 DNA reads as TGTGCCAGCAGCGTAGCAGCCGTTGATGGGTCGGAAAAACTGTTTTTT.

In this sample, this clonotype turned up many times. The rearrangement joins TRBV6-1 to TRBJ1-6; no definite D call. V was clipped by 2 bases and J by 8 bases, with 10 bases between them. The germline CDR1 and CDR2 sequences are MNHNS and SASEGT. This CDR3 comprises 14 residues. The CDR3 is CASSEKPSDSPLHF. The CDR3 coding sequence is TGTGCCAGCAGTGAAAAGCCCAGTGATTCACCCCTCCACTTT.

At least ten counts were recorded for this clonotype. The chain couples TRBV7-9 to TRBJ2-2; no definite D call. Germline V gene lookup returns CDR1 SEHNR and CDR2 FQNEAQ (reference sequence). The CDR3 is made up of 14 amino acids. The ends were cut back, 2 bases at V and 1 base at J, with 5 bases in the middle. For the CDR3, the DNA is TGTGCCAGCAGCTTAAGACAGAACACCGGGGAGCTGTTTTTT. Encoded protein: CASSLRQNTGELFF.

The sample holds many counts of this clonotype. The V gene is TRBV2, the J gene TRBJ1-1, with D perhaps TRBD1 (6 bases). Trimming pared 6 bases from V and 5 bases from J, leaving 16 bases between. This CDR3 is built from 14 residues. Germline V CDR1 and CDR2: SNHLY, FYNNEI. This CDR3 reads CASSHRVGGTEAFF. CDR3 in DNA: TGTGCCAGCAGCCACAGGGTGGGAGGAACTGAAGCTTTCTTT. The whole variable domain, remainder taken from reference TRBV2 and TRBJ1-1, is EPEVTQTPSHQVTQMGQEVILRCVPISNHLYFYWYRQILGQKVEFLVSFYNNEISEKSEIFDDQFSVERPDGSNFTLKIRSTKLEDSAMYFCASSHRVGGTEAFFGQGTRLTVV.

The chain couples TRBV20-1 to TRBJ2-7; 9 bases map to TRBD2. The CDR3 runs to 13 residues. The germline gives CDR1 DFQATT, CDR2 SNEGSKA (reference sequence). V dropped 4 bases and J dropped 2; count of bases not matched to a gene: 3. The CDR3: CSAKTSGPYEQYF. In nucleotides, the CDR3 is TGCAGTGCTAAGACTAGCGGTCCCTACGAGCAGTACTTC.

This clonotype was detected a few times. The J gene is TRBJ2-7, the V gene TRBV20-1; D tentatively reads TRBD1 or TRBD2 (5 bases each). CDR1 DFQATT and CDR2 SNEGSKA come from the germline V gene (reference sequence). The CDR3 covers 16 residues. Trimming cost V 0 bases and J 0 bases, with 15 bases left between them. CDR3 in amino acids: CSARDSPGTSSYEQYF. In nucleotides, the CDR3 is TGCAGTGCTAGAGACTCCCCCGGGACCAGCTCCTACGAGCAGTACTTC.

This clonotype was seen more than once but under ten times. At one end the junction does not follow the germline gene, possibly because of a read error. V and J are TRBV7-9 and TRBJ1-5, with D perhaps matching TRBD1 (5 bases). The CDR3 runs to 16 residues. The germline V gene has CDR1 SEHNR and CDR2 FQNEAQ (reference sequence). The CDR3 protein is CASSQPLGGGNQPQHF. In nucleotides, the CDR3 is TGCGCCAGCAGCCAACCCCTGGGGGGGGGCAATCAGCCCCAGCATTTT.

Worth noting for this clonotype: The junction and the germline gene differ at one end; a read error may be behind it. J is TRBJ2-5 and V is TRBV9, with 8 positions matching TRBD2. The germline V gene encodes CDR1 SGDLS and CDR2 YYNGEE. The CDR3 covers 16 residues. CDR3 coding DNA: TGTGCTAGCAGCGTAAGAACCAGCGGGGGACAAGAGACCCAGTACTTC. It codes for CASSVRTSGGQETQYF.

Notes on this clonotype: A much larger clone is a single base away; this may be a read error. J is TRBJ1-2 and V is TRBV29-1; unclear D gene. CDR1 and CDR2 (germline): SQVTM, ANQGSEA. This CDR3 is 11 amino acids long. V lost 7 bases and J 8 bases, leaving 14 bases between the germline ends. CDR3 loop: CSARRGEGYTF. CDR3 sequence (DNA): TGCAGCGCCCGACGGGGAGAGGGCTACACCTTC.

The table lists this clonotype with a few counts. The V and J genes are TRBV9 and TRBJ1-1; TRBD1 agrees at 7 bases. This CDR3 region has 16 residues. Germline CDR1 is SGDLS and CDR2 is YYNGEE. V was pared by 4 bases and J by 2 bases, with 11 bases of the junction left unmatched. The CDR3 spells CASSWKPDRENTEAFF. The CDR3 nucleotides are TGTGCCAGCAGCTGGAAACCCGACAGGGAAAACACTGAAGCTTTCTTT.

This clonotype was recorded at least ten times. The rearrangement uses TRBV11-2 and TRBJ1-2; D perhaps matches TRBD1 (6 bases). Trimming removed 3 bases at V and 4 bases at J, with 15 bases between. Germline CDR1 SGHAT, CDR2 FQNNGV. The CDR3 contains 15 residues. As DNA, the CDR3 is TGTGCCAGCAGCTTGGGCCCTACAGGGAGCTATGGCTACACCTTC. Its translation: CASSLGPTGSYGYTF. Combining the CDR3 with reference TRBV11-2 and TRBJ1-2 gives the whole variable domain EAGVAQSPRYKIIEKRQSVAFWCNPISGHATLYWYQQILGQGPKLLIQFQNNGVVDDSQLPKDRFSAERLKGVDSTLKIQPAKLEDSAVYLCASSLGPTGSYGYTFGSGTRLTVV.

The V and J genes are TRBV7-9 and TRBJ2-5, with D maybe TRBD2 (5 bases). The germline V and J ends were trimmed by 6 bases and 5 bases, with 19 bases remaining between them. Per germline, CDR1 SEHNR and CDR2 FQNEAQ (reference sequence). The CDR3 length is 15 residues. The CDR3 bases are TGTGCCAGCAGTGCAGTCCGGGATCCCGGGGAGACCCAGTACTTC. It is translated as CASSAVRDPGETQYF.

V gene TRBV29-1 combines with J gene TRBJ2-1, with D unclear. CDR3 length: 10 amino acids. Germline V gene data show CDR1 as SQVTM and CDR2 as ANQGSEA. Trimming left V 8 bases short and J 8 bases short, with 10 bases between. CDR3: CSTAGDEQFF. CDR3 coding DNA: TGCAGCACAGCTGGGGATGAGCAGTTCTTC.

As for this clonotype: The junction differs from germline at one of its ends, possibly a read error. This sequence joins TRBV10-3 and TRBJ1-5; TRBD1 matches at 7 bases. The CDR3 spans 15 residues. Germline V gene lookup returns CDR1 ENHRY and CDR2 SYGVKD. CDR3 DNA sequence: TGTGCCAGCAGTGAAGGAGGGACAGCCAATCAGCCCCAGCATTTT. Translation gives CASSEGGTANQPQHF.

This chain's CDR3 is CASSDLGADSGANVLTF. The CDR3 DNA sequence: TGTGCCAGCAGTGATCTCGGGGCCGACTCTGGGGCCAACGTCCTGACTTTC. This chain uses TRBV25-1 with TRBJ2-6; D may be TRBD1 or TRBD2 (5 bases each). The CDR3 contains 17 residues. Germline CDR1 reads MGHDK; CDR2 reads SYGVNS. Trimming took 3 bases from V and 0 from J, leaving 12 bases between them.

The chain links TRBV20-1 to TRBJ2-7; tentative D call: TRBD1 (5 bases). This CDR3 is built from 13 residues. Deletions cut 3 bases from V and 5 bases from J, with 14 bases between. Looked up from germline, CDR1 is DFQATT and CDR2 is SNEGSKA (reference sequence). CDR3 loop: CSASRGDPNEQYF. CDR3 DNA sequence: TGCAGTGCTAGTAGGGGTGATCCAAACGAGCAGTACTTC.

This sequence joins TRBV10-2 and TRBJ2-7; D is undetermined. Germline assignment: CDR1 WSHSY and CDR2 SAAADI. V lost 6 bases and J lost 2, with 14 bases in between. The CDR3 is made up of 14 amino acids. DNA of the CDR3: TGCGCCAGCAGCCAACAGCTTACTCCCTACGAGCAGTACTTC. It encodes CASSQQLTPYEQYF.

This clonotype was seen ten or more times. The chain carries TRBV5-1 and TRBJ1-4; TRBD1 agrees at 7 bases. The trim removed 4 bases at V and 5 bases at J, leaving 5 bases unmatched. The CDR3 contains 14 residues. Per germline, CDR1 SGHRS and CDR2 YFSETQ. CDR3: CASSAGQANEKLFF. The CDR3 nucleotides read TGCGCCAGCAGCGCCGGACAGGCGAATGAAAAACTGTTTTTT. The entire variable domain, with the rest obtained from reference TRBV5-1 and TRBJ1-4, is as follows: KAGVTQTPRYLIKTRGQQVTLSCSPISGHRSVSWYQQTPGQGLQFLFEYFSETQRNKGNFPGRFSGRQFSNSRSEMNVSTLELGDSALYLCASSAGQANEKLFFGSGTQLSVL.

This clonotype was recorded at least ten times. The chain joins TRBV20-1 to TRBJ1-1; possible D gene TRBD1, 6 bases. The CDR3 loop spans 13 amino acids. Germline values: CDR1 DFQATT, CDR2 SNEGSKA (reference sequence). Trimming took off 6 bases at V and 0 bases at J, with 11 bases between the two ends. CDR3 sequence (DNA): TGCAGTGCCAGGGGAAGCATGAACACTGAAGCTTTCTTT. This sequence encodes CSARGSMNTEAFF.

The J gene is TRBJ1-1, the V gene TRBV20-1; TRBD1 is a possible D gene (6 bases). CDR1 and CDR2 (germline): DFQATT, SNEGSKA (reference sequence). The CDR3 extends over 15 amino acids. Trimming cost V 2 bases and J 1 base, with 14 bases left between them. The CDR3 reads CSARPEGDGNTEAFF. In nucleotides, the CDR3 is TGCAGTGCTAGACCTGAGGGGGATGGGAACACTGAAGCTTTCTTT.

The table lists this clonotype with many counts. The CDR3: CSARDLRRETQYF. The CDR3 DNA reads TGCAGTGCTAGAGACCTAAGGCGAGAGACCCAGTACTTC. The V call is TRBV20-1, the J call TRBJ2-5; D is uncertain. Trimming removed 0 bases at V and 4 bases at J, with 9 bases between. Germline CDR1 is DFQATT and CDR2 is SNEGSKA (reference sequence). The CDR3 runs 13 residues.

This clonotype was counted only a few times. The chain combines TRBV28 with TRBJ1-5; no firm D call. This CDR3 contains 15 residues. Germline values: CDR1 MDHEN, CDR2 SYDVKM. The V end lost 2 bases, the J end lost 2 bases, and 10 bases lay between the germline ends. DNA for the CDR3: TGTGCCAGCAGTTTACGTGGGAGCGGCAATCAGCCCCAGCATTTT. This gives the protein CASSLRGSGNQPQHF.